The 13 T cell receptor beta chains below were found in one sample sequenced in a study of blood T cell repertoires in COVID-19. Assay: immunoSEQ multiplex PCR; the TCRdb copy retains only in-frame clones and omits some. The repertoire holds tens of thousands of clones, 80% to 85% seen once, with 13% to 15% in the top ten. The sample taken for sequencing was peripheral blood. These receptors all come from a human donor with acute or convalescent COVID-19. The donor label of this sample is uncertain.

CDR3 nucleotide sequence: TGTGCCAGCAGCTTACTTCCGCGACAGGGGGCCGACAATGAGCAGTTCTTC. Translating it yields CASSLLPRQGADNEQFF. This chain joins TRBV7-2 and TRBJ2-1; 10 nucleotides match TRBD1. V dropped 2 bases and J dropped 5; count of bases not matched to a gene: 9. Germline V gene sequence: CDR1 SGHTA, CDR2 FQGNSA. CDR3 length: 17 residues.

By share of the sample, this clone is medium-sized. This chain links TRBV19 with TRBJ1-3, with D unresolved. This CDR3 is built from 14 residues. V was shortened by 8 bases and J by 0 bases, with 11 bases between the two germline ends. Germline CDR1 is LNHDA and CDR2 is SQIVND (reference sequence). CDR3 in amino acids: CASRIRVSGNTIYF. CDR3 sequence (DNA): TGTGCCAGTCGAATCCGGGTCTCTGGAAACACCATATATTTT.

The chain joins TRBV5-6 to TRBJ1-6, with 7 bases lining up with TRBD1. The CDR3 is made up of 15 amino acids. The V gene's germline CDR1 is SGHDT and CDR2 YYEEEE. Unmatched junction bases numbered 5, after V lost 4 bases and J lost 4 bases. The CDR3 nucleotides are TGTGCCAGCAGCCCTACAGGGGCTTATAATTCACCCCTCCACTTT. It yields the protein CASSPTGAYNSPLHF.

The CDR3 sequence: CASSVQGAVTDTQYF. CDR3 coding DNA: TGTGCCAGCAGCGTACAAGGGGCCGTCACAGATACGCAGTATTTT. The chain links TRBV9 to TRBJ2-3; D may be TRBD1 (5 bases). The germline gives CDR1 SGDLS, CDR2 YYNGEE. This CDR3 region has 15 residues. V was pared by 1 base and J by 2 bases, with 11 bases between.

This chain uses TRBV7-9 with TRBJ1-4; maybe TRBD1 (5 bases). This CDR3 is built from 16 residues. Germline CDR1 and CDR2: SEHNR and FQNEAQ (reference sequence). V gave up 1 base and J gave up 0 bases, with 9 bases separating them. The CDR3 loop reads CASSLGQFSTNEKLFF. The CDR3 coding sequence is TGTGCCAGCAGCTTAGGACAGTTCTCAACTAATGAAAAACTGTTTTTT.

V gene TRBV18 combines with J gene TRBJ2-6; maybe TRBD2 (5 bases). V was clipped by 2 bases and J by 2 bases, with 13 bases between them. Germline lookup yields CDR1 KGHSH and CDR2 LQKENI. There are 17 residues in the CDR3. The CDR3 region is CASSPNVVGAGANVLTF. As DNA, the CDR3 is TGTGCCAGCTCACCAAACGTGGTCGGGGCTGGGGCCAACGTCCTGACTTTC.

This chain uses TRBV14 with TRBJ2-1, with 10 bases lining up with TRBD1. From germline, CDR1 is SGHDN and CDR2 FVKESK. The CDR3 sequence is 21 residues long. V gave up 1 base and J gave up 10 bases; unmatched junction bases: 25. The CDR3 DNA reads as TGTGCCAGCAGCCAAGGCGGTGGCTCTAAACCGGGACAGGGGTATTTCCTGGAGCAGTTCTTC. Its protein is CASSQGGGSKPGQGYFLEQFF.

V is TRBV11-2 and J is TRBJ2-3; D is uncertain. Germline V CDR1 and CDR2: SGHAT, FQNNGV. Trimming shortened V by 3 bases and J by 2 bases, and 6 bases separated the two germline ends. The CDR3 is 13 residues long. The CDR3 DNA follows: TGTGCCAGCAGCTTTCAGGTCACAGATACGCAGTATTTT. It translates to CASSFQVTDTQYF.

The chain links TRBV30 to TRBJ1-4; D may be TRBD1 (6 bases). V shed 2 bases and J shed 8 bases, with 12 bases lying between them. The CDR3 runs to 13 residues. CDR1 and CDR2 (germline): GTSNPN, SVGIG (reference sequence). The CDR3 loop reads CAWSIQGGEKLFF. CDR3 DNA sequence: TGTGCCTGGAGTATACAGGGAGGGGAAAAACTGTTTTTT.

This chain uses TRBV19 with TRBJ2-2; 14 nucleotides align to TRBD2. Trimming took 4 bases from V and 1 from J; bases not matched to a gene: 5. This CDR3 has 18 amino acids. CDR1 and CDR2 from the germline V gene are LNHDA and SQIVND (reference sequence). CDR3 nucleotide sequence: TGTGCCAGTAGTACCCCGGGACTAGCGGGAGAGAACACCGGGGAGCTGTTTTTT. This gives the protein CASSTPGLAGENTGELFF.

This sequence joins TRBV6-2 or TRBV6-3 and TRBJ1-1; weak D call: TRBD1 (5 bases). The CDR3 runs to 16 residues. V lost 5 bases to trimming and J lost 4 bases, with 20 bases between them. CDR1 is MNHEY and CDR2 is SVGEGT in the germline V gene. As DNA, the CDR3 is TGTGCCAGCAGTCCCCTCCAAACAGGCCCGGCCACTGAAGCTTTCTTT. Amino acids: CASSPLQTGPATEAFF.

This chain uses TRBV30 with TRBJ1-4, with 7 bases aligning to TRBD1. The CDR3 length is 14 residues. V gave up 8 bases and J gave up 3 bases; unmatched junction bases: 9. CDR1 and CDR2 from the germline V gene are GTSNPN and SVGIG (reference sequence). CDR3 in amino acids: CAQQGNSANEKLFF. The CDR3 DNA reads as TGTGCCCAACAGGGGAATTCTGCTAATGAAAAACTGTTTTTT.

The rearrangement uses TRBV5-4 and TRBJ1-1, with TRBD1 matching 7 bases. V was pared by 4 bases and J by 0 bases, with 6 bases of the junction left unmatched. CDR1 is SGHNT and CDR2 is YYREEE in the germline V gene (reference sequence). This CDR3 has 15 amino acids. Here the CDR3 DNA reads TGTGCCAGCAGCGTACTGGGACAGATGAACACTGAAGCTTTCTTT. It codes for CASSVLGQMNTEAFF. Together with reference TRBV5-4 and TRBJ1-1, the CDR3 gives the full variable domain: ETGVTQSPTHLIKTRGQQVTLRCSSQSGHNTVSWYQQALGQGPQFIFQYYREEENGRGNFPPRFSGLQFPNYSSELNVNALELDDSALYLCASSVLGQMNTEAFFGQGTRLTVV.